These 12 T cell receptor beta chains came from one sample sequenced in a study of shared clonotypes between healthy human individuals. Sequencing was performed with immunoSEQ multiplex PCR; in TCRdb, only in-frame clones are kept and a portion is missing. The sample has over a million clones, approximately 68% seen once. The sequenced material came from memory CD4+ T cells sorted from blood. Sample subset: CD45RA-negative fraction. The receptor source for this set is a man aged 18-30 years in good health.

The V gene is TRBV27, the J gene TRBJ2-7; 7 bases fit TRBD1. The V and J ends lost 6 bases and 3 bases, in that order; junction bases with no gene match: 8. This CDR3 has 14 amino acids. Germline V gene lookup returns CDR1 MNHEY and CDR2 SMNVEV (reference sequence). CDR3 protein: CASRSVRQGYEQYF. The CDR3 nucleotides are TGTGCCAGCAGATCCGTCCGACAGGGCTACGAGCAGTACTTC.

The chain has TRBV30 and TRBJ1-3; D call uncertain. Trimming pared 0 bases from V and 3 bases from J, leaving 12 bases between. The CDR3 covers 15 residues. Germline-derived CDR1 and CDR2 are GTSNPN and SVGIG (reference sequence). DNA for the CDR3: TGTGCCTGGAGTGTACTAAGACCAATTGGAAACACCATATATTTT. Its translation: CAWSVLRPIGNTIYF.

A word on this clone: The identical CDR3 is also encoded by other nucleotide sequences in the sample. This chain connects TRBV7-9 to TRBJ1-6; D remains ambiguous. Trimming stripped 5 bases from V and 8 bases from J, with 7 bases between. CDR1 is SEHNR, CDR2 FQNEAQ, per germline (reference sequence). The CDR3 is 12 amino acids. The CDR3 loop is CASSRGDSPLHF. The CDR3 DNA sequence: TGTGCCAGCAGCCGGGGTGATTCACCCCTCCACTTT. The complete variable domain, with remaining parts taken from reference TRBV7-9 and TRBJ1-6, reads DTGVSQNPRHKITKRGQNVTFRCDPISEHNRLYWYRQTLGQGPEFLTYFQNEAQLEKSRLLSDRFSAERPKGSFSTLEIQRTEQGDSAMYLCASSRGDSPLHFGNGTRLTVT.

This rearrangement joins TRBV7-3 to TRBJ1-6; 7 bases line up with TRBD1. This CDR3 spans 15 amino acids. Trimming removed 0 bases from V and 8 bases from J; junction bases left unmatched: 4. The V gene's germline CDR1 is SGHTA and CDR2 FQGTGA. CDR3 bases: TGTGCCAGCAGCTTAACAGGGGGCTGGGATTCACCCCTCCACTTT. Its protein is CASSLTGGWDSPLHF.

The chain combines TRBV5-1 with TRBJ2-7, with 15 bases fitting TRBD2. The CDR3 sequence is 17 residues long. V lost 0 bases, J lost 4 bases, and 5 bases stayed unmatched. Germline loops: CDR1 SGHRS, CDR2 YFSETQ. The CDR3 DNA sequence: TGCGCCAGCAGCTTGGGGGGGACTAGCGGGAGGATATACGAGCAGTACTTC. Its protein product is CASSLGGTSGRIYEQYF.

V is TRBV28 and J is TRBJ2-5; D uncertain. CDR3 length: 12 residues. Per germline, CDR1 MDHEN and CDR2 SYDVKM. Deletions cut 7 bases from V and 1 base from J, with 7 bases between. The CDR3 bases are TGTGCCAGCAACTCCCTCCAAGAGACCCAGTACTTC. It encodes CASNSLQETQYF.

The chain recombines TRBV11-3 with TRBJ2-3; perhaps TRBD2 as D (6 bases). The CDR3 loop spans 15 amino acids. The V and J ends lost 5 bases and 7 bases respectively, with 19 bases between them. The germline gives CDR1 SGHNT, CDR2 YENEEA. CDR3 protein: CASSPEAGPYNTQYF. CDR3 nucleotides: TGTGCCAGCAGCCCCGAAGCGGGTCCGTACAATACGCAGTATTTT.

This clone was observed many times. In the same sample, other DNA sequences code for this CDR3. CDR3 loop: CASSLVGYTGELFF. DNA of the CDR3: TGTGCCAGCAGCTTAGTAGGGTACACCGGGGAGCTGTTTTTT. The rearrangement uses TRBV11-2 and TRBJ2-2; D remains ambiguous. CDR3 length: 14 amino acids. Germline CDR1 is SGHAT and CDR2 is FQNNGV. V was cut by 1 base and J by 3 bases, with 6 bases left in between.

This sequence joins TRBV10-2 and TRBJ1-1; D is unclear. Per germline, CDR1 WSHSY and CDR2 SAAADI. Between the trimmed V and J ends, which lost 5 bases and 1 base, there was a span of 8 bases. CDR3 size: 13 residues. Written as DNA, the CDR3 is TGCGCCAGCAGTCTTCAGGCGAACACTGAAGCTTTCTTT. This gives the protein CASSLQANTEAFF.

Written as DNA, the CDR3 is TGCGCCAGCAGCCCTGGACAGGAGGGCCAGCCCCAGCATTTT. It encodes CASSPGQEGQPQHF. The genes are TRBV5-1 and TRBJ1-5; TRBD1 aligns across 7 bases. This CDR3 spans 14 amino acids. Per the germline V gene, CDR1 is SGHRS and CDR2 is YFSETQ. V lost 4 bases, J lost 7 bases, and 8 bases stayed unmatched. The variable domain in full, completed from reference TRBV5-1 and TRBJ1-5, reads KAGVTQTPRYLIKTRGQQVTLSCSPISGHRSVSWYQQTPGQGLQFLFEYFSETQRNKGNFPGRFSGRQFSNSRSEMNVSTLELGDSALYLCASSPGQEGQPQHFGDGTRLSIL.

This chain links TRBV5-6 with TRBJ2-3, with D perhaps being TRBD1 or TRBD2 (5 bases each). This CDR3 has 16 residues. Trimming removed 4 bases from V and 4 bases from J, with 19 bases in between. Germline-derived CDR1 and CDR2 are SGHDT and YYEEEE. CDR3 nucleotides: TGTGCCAGCAGCCCTCTAGGCGGCAGGGACGCAGATACGCAGTATTTT. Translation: CASSPLGGRDADTQYF. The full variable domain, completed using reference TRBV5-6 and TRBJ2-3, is DAGVTQSPTHLIKTRGQQVTLRCSPKSGHDTVSWYQQALGQGPQFIFQYYEEEERQRGNFPDRFSGHQFPNYSSELNVNALLLGDSALYLCASSPLGGRDADTQYFGPGTRLTVL.

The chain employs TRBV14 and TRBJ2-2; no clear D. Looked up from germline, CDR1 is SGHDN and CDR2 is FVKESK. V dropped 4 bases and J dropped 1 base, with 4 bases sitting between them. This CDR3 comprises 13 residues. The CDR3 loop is CASSLRNTGELFF. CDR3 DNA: TGTGCCAGCAGCCTCAGGAACACCGGGGAGCTGTTTTTT.